Described below is a single T cell receptor beta chain sequence and its context. Its target is unknown. The data belong to a study of OX40 agonist ivuxolimab in advanced cancers. Data came from immunoSEQ multiplex PCR; TCRdb stores just in-frame clones and leaves some out. Here the sample spans tens of thousands of clones, approximately 81% being singletons. Whole-study findings and limits: CD4+ T cells averaged fewer expanded clones than CD8+ T cells.

This sequence was found in an adult with an advanced solid tumor such as melanoma, head and neck, liver or kidney cancer. The sequencing used CD4+ or CD8+ T cells sorted from blood, collected in a trial of the OX40 agonist ivuxolimab.

The CDR3 region has the DNA TGTGCCAGCAGGCCCCCCCCTCATTTGCCCAAAAACATTCAGTACTTC. Translating it yields CASRPPPHLPKNIQYF. The chain joins TRBV28 to TRBJ2-4; D ambiguous. CDR3 length equals 16 residues. In germline, CDR1 is MDHEN, CDR2 SYDVKM. V lost 6 bases and J 2 bases, leaving 17 bases between the germline ends.